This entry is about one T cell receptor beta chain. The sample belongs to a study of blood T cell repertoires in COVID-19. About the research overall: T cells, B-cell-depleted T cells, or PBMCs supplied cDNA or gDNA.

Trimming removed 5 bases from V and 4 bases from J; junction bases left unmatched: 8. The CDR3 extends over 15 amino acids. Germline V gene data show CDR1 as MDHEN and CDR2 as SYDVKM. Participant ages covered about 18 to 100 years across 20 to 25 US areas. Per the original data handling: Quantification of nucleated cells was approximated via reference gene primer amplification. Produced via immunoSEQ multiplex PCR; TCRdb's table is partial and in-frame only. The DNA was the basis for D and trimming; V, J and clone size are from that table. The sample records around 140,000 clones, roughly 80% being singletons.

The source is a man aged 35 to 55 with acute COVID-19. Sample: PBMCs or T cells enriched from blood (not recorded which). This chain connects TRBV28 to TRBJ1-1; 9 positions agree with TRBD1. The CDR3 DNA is TGTGCCAGCAGTCCGAACAGGGGGCGGTCCACTGAAGCTTTCTTT. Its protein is CASSPNRGRSTEAFF.